This entry describes one TCR beta chain. Per the germline V gene, CDR1 is LGHDT and CDR2 is YNNKEL (reference sequence). After removal of 0 bases from V and 8 bases from J, the junction contained 8 bases not matched to a gene. CDR3 length: 16 amino acids. Sequencing of TCR beta was undertaken in CD8+ and CD4+ T cells derived from blood. TEMRA cells were FACS-enriched, unlike CD8+ and CD4+ T cells, which were negatively isolated. This specimen belongs to a study of CD8 T cells in Susac syndrome. Reverse transcription of about 0.45 to 1 ug RNA was carried out with random hexamers. TCRdb re-derived calls from the immunoSEQ multiplex PCR reads in MiXCR, one entry per CDR3 protein. Here the sample spans 150,000 to 200,000 distinct CDR3 sequences, more than 90% being singletons.

This receptor was taken from a human donor with Susac syndrome. The sequencing sample was made of CD4+ T cells from PBMCs. V gene TRBV3-1 combines with J gene TRBJ2-1, with 9 bases lining up with TRBD2. For the CDR3, the DNA is TGTGCCAGCAGCCAAGAGGGGGCGGGGGGGCTCGATGAGCAGTTCTTC. It translates to CASSQEGAGGLDEQFF.